Listed here are 18 T cell receptor beta chains from one sample, sequenced in a study of beta chain features in type 1 diabetes. Study findings and constraints: Shortening that was moderate but significant affected the TCRB CDR3s of Type 1 diabetes patients in all four CD4+ subsets.

TCRB transcripts that were expressed got sequenced, as all of the isolated RNA had been reverse transcribed. This table comes from immunoSEQ multiplex PCR, and its TCRdb copy is limited to in-frame clones, with some not included. The sample has about 150,000 clones; approximately 8.1% are singletons. These receptors' antigens are unknown. The material sequenced was central memory CD4+ T cells from blood. These receptors all stem from a man between 18 and 35 years old with type 1 diabetes.

The J gene is TRBJ2-1, the V gene TRBV9; D gene ambiguous. V gave up 0 bases and J gave up 2 bases, with 9 bases separating them. This CDR3 is built from 15 residues. Germline V gene lookup returns CDR1 SGDLS and CDR2 YYNGEE. In DNA, the CDR3 is TGTGCCAGCAGCGTAGGGGCCAGTACCTACAATGAGCAGTTCTTC. This gives the protein CASSVGASTYNEQFF.

This clone was detected a few times. This chain connects TRBV2 to TRBJ2-7, with a tentative D call TRBD2 (5 bases). The CDR3 totals 14 residues. Germline CDR1 SNHLY, CDR2 FYNNEI. The ends were cut back, 8 bases at V and 3 bases at J, with 17 bases in the middle. The CDR3 protein is CASLEARSGYEQYF. The CDR3 region has the DNA TGTGCCAGCCTCGAGGCGAGAAGCGGCTACGAGCAGTACTTC.

This clone was counted between two and nine times. The rearrangement joins TRBV4-1 to TRBJ1-1; no firm D call. The length of the CDR3 is 14 residues. Germline V CDR1 and CDR2: MGHRA, YSYEKL. The V end lost 1 base, the J end lost 3 bases, and 9 bases lay between the germline ends. The CDR3 sequence is CASSQAPGYTEAFF. DNA of the CDR3: TGCGCCAGCAGCCAAGCTCCGGGATACACTGAAGCTTTCTTT.

This clone turned up a few times. The chain uses TRBV30 and TRBJ2-7; the D gene is possibly TRBD2 (6 bases). The CDR3 loop spans 14 amino acids. V was trimmed by 5 bases and J by 6 bases, leaving 20 bases between them. Germline CDR1 GTSNPN, CDR2 SVGIG (reference sequence). The CDR3 region has the DNA TGTGCCTGGGGCAAGGGCCAAACGGGACTCGAGCAGTACTTC. Translated, it gives CAWGKGQTGLEQYF.

The V gene is TRBV28, the J gene TRBJ2-7, with TRBD2 identical over 8 bases. Germline V CDR1 and CDR2: MDHEN, SYDVKM. Germline trimming cut 5 bases from V and 0 bases from J; bases unmatched to any gene: 3. CDR3 size: 14 residues. CDR3 nucleotides: TGTGCCAGCAGTCTAGCGGGTTTCTCCTACGAGCAGTACTTC. Its translation: CASSLAGFSYEQYF.

There are a few counts of this clone. The chain carries TRBV6-6 and TRBJ2-7; 7 bases are a match to TRBD1. In germline, CDR1 is MNHNY, CDR2 SVGAGI (reference sequence). The CDR3 is made up of 13 amino acids. Trimming at V came to 5 bases and at J to 3 bases, leaving 4 bases not matched to a gene. Here the CDR3 reads CASSMGQNYEQYF. Here the CDR3 DNA reads TGTGCCAGCAGTATGGGACAGAACTACGAGCAGTACTTC.

The V and J genes are TRBV30 and TRBJ2-4, with 8 positions matching TRBD2. Germline V gene sequence: CDR1 GTSNPN, CDR2 SVGIG (reference sequence). Trimming cost V 4 bases and J 7 bases; bases outside gene matches: 6. The CDR3 spans 13 residues. The CDR3 DNA is TGTGCCTGGAAAGTCGGGGGGGGTAACATTCAGTACTTC. As protein: CAWKVGGGNIQYF. The variable domain in full, with the rest retrieved from reference TRBV30 and TRBJ2-4, is SQTIHQWPATLVQPVGSPLSLECTVEGTSNPNLYWYRQAAGRGLQLLFYSVGIGQISSEVPQNLSASRPQDRQFILSSKKLLLSDSGFYLCAWKVGGGNIQYFGAGTRLSVL.

This clone was seen a handful of times. CDR3 sequence: CAISGGLAGPRSSYNEQFF. In nucleotides, the CDR3 is TGTGCCATCAGTGGGGGACTAGCGGGACCCAGGTCCTCCTACAATGAGCAGTTCTTC. The V gene is TRBV10-3, the J gene TRBJ2-1, with 13 bases fitting TRBD2. V gave up 4 bases and J gave up 0 bases; unmatched junction bases: 9. The CDR3 is made up of 19 amino acids. CDR1 is ENHRY and CDR2 is SYGVKD in the germline V gene.

This clone was seen a handful of times. The rearrangement uses TRBV2 and TRBJ2-1, with 8 bases that match TRBD2. The V and J ends lost 4 bases and 4 bases, in that order; junction bases with no gene match: 3. The CDR3 consists of 14 residues. Germline loops: CDR1 SNHLY, CDR2 FYNNEI. The DNA of the CDR3 is TGTGCCAGCAGTGCCCGGGAGGGGTACAATGAGCAGTTCTTC. Encoded protein: CASSAREGYNEQFF.

The V call is TRBV6-6, the J call TRBJ2-2, with 8 bases fitting TRBD1. The V gene's germline CDR1 is MNHNY and CDR2 SVGAGI (reference sequence). V trimming: 7 bases; J trimming: 0 bases; junction bases outside the gene matches: 4. CDR3 length: 15 residues. The chain's CDR3 is CASIRQGSNTGELFF. The CDR3 DNA reads as TGTGCCAGCATCCGACAGGGGTCGAACACCGGGGAGCTGTTTTTT.

The chain employs TRBV7-9 and TRBJ2-7, with TRBD1 matching 9 bases. With V trimmed by 5 bases and J by 8 bases, 4 bases remained unmatched. Germline-derived CDR1 and CDR2 are SEHNR and FQNEAQ (reference sequence). The CDR3 sequence is 12 residues long. The CDR3 nucleotides read TGTGCCAGCAGCCCGGGACAGGGCAAGCAGTACTTC. It specifies CASSPGQGKQYF.

This clone turned up a few times. V gene TRBV27 combines with J gene TRBJ2-7, with TRBD2 matching over 8 bases. Per the germline V gene, CDR1 is MNHEY and CDR2 is SMNVEV (reference sequence). With V trimmed by 6 bases and J by 0 bases, 10 bases remained unmatched. The length of the CDR3 is 16 residues. DNA for the CDR3: TGTGCCAGCAGGAAATTAGCGGGGCTAAGCTCCTACGAGCAGTACTTC. It translates to CASRKLAGLSSYEQYF.

The sample holds a few counts of this clone. V gene TRBV5-1 combines with J gene TRBJ2-2; D possibly corresponds to TRBD2 (6 bases). CDR3 length: 16 residues. With 2 bases removed from V and 5 bases from J, the gap between germline ends came to 16 bases. CDR1 and CDR2 (germline): SGHRS, YFSETQ. DNA for the CDR3: TGCGCCAGCAGCTTATCCCAGCGGGCGGAAACCGGGGAGCTGTTTTTT. It codes for CASSLSQRAETGELFF.

This clone was counted a few times. The gene calls are TRBV30 and TRBJ1-1, with 9 bases identical to TRBD1. Germline lookup yields CDR1 GTSNPN and CDR2 SVGIG (reference sequence). Trimming removed 1 base from V and 6 bases from J; junction bases left unmatched: 12. The CDR3 contains 16 residues. The CDR3 nucleotides read TGTGCCTGGAGTGGGGACAGGGCTCCTAAACCCGCTGAAGCTTTCTTT. Encoded protein: CAWSGDRAPKPAEAFF.

This clone was observed a few times. This chain joins TRBV28 and TRBJ1-1, with TRBD1 identical over 7 bases. From germline, CDR1 is MDHEN and CDR2 SYDVKM. V lost 6 bases to trimming and J lost 6 bases; unmatched junction nucleotides: 10. This CDR3 spans 14 amino acids. CDR3 residues: CASSPHTGDPEAFF. The CDR3 DNA sequence: TGTGCCAGCAGCCCACATACAGGGGACCCTGAAGCTTTCTTT.

The chain uses TRBV29-1 and TRBJ2-3; 8 bases are a match to TRBD1. Trimming at V came to 6 bases and at J to 1 base, leaving 9 bases not matched to a gene. The CDR3 spans 15 residues. Germline V gene lookup returns CDR1 SQVTM and CDR2 ANQGSEA. The CDR3 spells CSVKTGDLRTDTQYF. The CDR3 bases are TGCAGCGTGAAGACAGGGGACCTCCGCACAGATACGCAGTATTTT.

This rearrangement joins TRBV7-9 to TRBJ1-2, with 7 bases that match TRBD1. The CDR3 is 15 residues long. Germline trimming cut 3 bases from V and 3 bases from J; bases unmatched to any gene: 7. Per germline, CDR1 SEHNR and CDR2 FQNEAQ (reference sequence). CDR3 loop: CASSFKRGPDYGYTF. CDR3 bases: TGTGCCAGCAGCTTTAAAAGGGGGCCTGACTATGGCTACACCTTC.

The chain recombines TRBV29-1 with TRBJ1-4, with 9 positions matching TRBD1. The CDR3 has 13 residues. CDR1 and CDR2 from the germline V gene are SQVTM and ANQGSEA. Trimming removed 5 bases from V and 6 bases from J; junction bases left unmatched: 4. This chain's CDR3 is CSVPGQGHEKLFF. The DNA for the CDR3 is TGCAGCGTTCCGGGACAGGGACATGAAAAACTGTTTTTT. The whole variable domain, remainder taken from reference TRBV29-1 and TRBJ1-4, is SAVISQKPSRDICQRGTSLTIQCQVDSQVTMMFWYRQQPGQSLTLIATANQGSEATYESGFVIDKFPISRPNLTFSTLTVSNMSPEDSSIYLCSVPGQGHEKLFFGSGTQLSVL.